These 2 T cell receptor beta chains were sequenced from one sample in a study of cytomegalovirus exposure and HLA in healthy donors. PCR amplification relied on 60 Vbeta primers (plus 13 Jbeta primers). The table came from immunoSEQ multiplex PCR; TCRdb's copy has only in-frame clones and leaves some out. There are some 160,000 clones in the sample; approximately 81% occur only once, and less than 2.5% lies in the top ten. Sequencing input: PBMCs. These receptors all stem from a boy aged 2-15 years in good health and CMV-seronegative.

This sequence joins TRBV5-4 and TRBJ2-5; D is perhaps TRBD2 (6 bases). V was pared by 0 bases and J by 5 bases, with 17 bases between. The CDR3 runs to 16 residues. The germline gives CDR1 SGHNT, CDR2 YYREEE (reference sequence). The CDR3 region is CASSLEAGPRRETQYF. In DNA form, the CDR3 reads TGTGCCAGCAGCTTGGAGGCGGGACCGCGAAGGGAGACCCAGTACTTC.

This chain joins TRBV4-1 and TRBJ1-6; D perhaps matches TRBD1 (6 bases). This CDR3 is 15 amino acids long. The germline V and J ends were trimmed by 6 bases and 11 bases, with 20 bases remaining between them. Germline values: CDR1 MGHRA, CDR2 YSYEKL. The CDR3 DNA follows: TGCGCCAGCAGGCCCGGCCACCTACAGGGAACACCCCTCCACTTT. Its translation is CASRPGHLQGTPLHF.